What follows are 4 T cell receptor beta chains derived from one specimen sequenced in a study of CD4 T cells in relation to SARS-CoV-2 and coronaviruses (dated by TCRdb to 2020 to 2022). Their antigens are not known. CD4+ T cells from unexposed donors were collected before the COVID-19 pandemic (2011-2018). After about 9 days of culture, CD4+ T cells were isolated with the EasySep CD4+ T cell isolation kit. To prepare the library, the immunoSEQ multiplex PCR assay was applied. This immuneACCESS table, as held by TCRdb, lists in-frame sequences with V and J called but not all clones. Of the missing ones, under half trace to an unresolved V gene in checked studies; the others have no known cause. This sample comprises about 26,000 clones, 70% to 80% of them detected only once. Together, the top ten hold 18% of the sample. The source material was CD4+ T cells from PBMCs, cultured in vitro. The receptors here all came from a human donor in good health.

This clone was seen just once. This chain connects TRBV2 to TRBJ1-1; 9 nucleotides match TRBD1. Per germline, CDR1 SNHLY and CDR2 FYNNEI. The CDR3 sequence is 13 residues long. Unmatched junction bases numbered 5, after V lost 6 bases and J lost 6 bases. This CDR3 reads CASRTGTGSEAFF. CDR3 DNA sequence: TGTGCCAGCAGGACCGGGACAGGGTCTGAAGCTTTCTTT. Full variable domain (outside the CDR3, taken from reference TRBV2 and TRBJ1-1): EPEVTQTPSHQVTQMGQEVILRCVPISNHLYFYWYRQILGQKVEFLVSFYNNEISEKSEIFDDQFSVERPDGSNFTLKIRSTKLEDSAMYFCASRTGTGSEAFFGQGTRLTVV.

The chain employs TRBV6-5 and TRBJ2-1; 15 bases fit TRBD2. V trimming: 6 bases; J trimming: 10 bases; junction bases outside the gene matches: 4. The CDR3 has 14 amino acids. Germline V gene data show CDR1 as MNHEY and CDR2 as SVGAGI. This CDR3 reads CASSGLAGGMEQFF. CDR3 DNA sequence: TGTGCCAGCAGCGGACTAGCGGGAGGGATGGAGCAGTTCTTC.

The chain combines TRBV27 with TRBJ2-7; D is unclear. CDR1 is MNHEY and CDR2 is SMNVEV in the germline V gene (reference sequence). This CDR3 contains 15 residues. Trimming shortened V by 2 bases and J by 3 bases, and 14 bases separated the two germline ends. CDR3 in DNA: TGTGCCAGCAGTTTACGTCCAGGTCCCAACTACGAGCAGTACTTC. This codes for CASSLRPGPNYEQYF.

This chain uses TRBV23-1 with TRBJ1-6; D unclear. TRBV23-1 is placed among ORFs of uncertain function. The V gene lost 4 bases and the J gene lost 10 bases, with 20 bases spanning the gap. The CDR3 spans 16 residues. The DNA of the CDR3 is TGCGCCAGCAGTCTCGCGCGGATATTTAAAAGCTCACCCCTCCACTTT. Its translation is CASSLARIFKSSPLHF.